This TCR beta chain was documented in a study of cytomegalovirus exposure and HLA in healthy donors. The CDR3 has 17 amino acids. Trimming stripped 6 bases from V and 4 bases from J, with 27 bases between. CDR1 is SQVTM, CDR2 ANQGSEA, per germline. This clone was seen more than once but under ten times. Vbeta (60) and Jbeta (13) primers were used in the PCR. The table came from immunoSEQ multiplex PCR; TCRdb's copy has only in-frame clones and leaves some out. This table holds roughly 150,000 clones, 65% to 90% found once. The receptor was derived from a male donor in good health and CMV-seronegative. The specimen was PBMCs. The rearrangement joins TRBV29-1 to TRBJ1-2, with D possibly matching TRBD1 (6 bases). The CDR3 nucleotides are TGCAGCGTCGAAACTCGCACGGACAGTACCTACGGCTATGGCTACACCTTC. It codes for CSVETRTDSTYGYGYTF.